This TCR beta chain derives from a study of shared clonotypes between healthy human individuals. Overall study context: Each donor's CD4 naive and CD4 memory cells filled three plates apiece, CD8 naive two, and CD8 memory one.

In regard to this clone: Its target is not known.

Whole-study results and caveats: Compared with memory subsets, naive subsets generally had larger estimated richness.

Some clones are missing from TCRdb's copy, which holds only in-frame ones; the method was immunoSEQ multiplex PCR. Among fewer than 3 million clones listed, around 93% were seen once. Germline CDR1 is MNHEY and CDR2 is SVGAGI. This CDR3 comprises 16 residues. The junction had 7 bases not matched to a gene; V was cut back by 4 bases and J by 0 bases. The chain uses TRBV6-5 and TRBJ2-7, with 9 bases fitting TRBD2. This TCR derives from a man aged 18 to 30 in good health. Some clones in this sample may be carry-over from other donors' samples. Sequencing was performed on naive CD4+ T cells from PBMCs. The subset: CD45RA+ positively selected. The CDR3 coding sequence is TGTGCCAGCAGTTGGGCTAGCGGGACGAGCTCCTACGAGCAGTACTTC. Translating gives CASSWASGTSSYEQYF.